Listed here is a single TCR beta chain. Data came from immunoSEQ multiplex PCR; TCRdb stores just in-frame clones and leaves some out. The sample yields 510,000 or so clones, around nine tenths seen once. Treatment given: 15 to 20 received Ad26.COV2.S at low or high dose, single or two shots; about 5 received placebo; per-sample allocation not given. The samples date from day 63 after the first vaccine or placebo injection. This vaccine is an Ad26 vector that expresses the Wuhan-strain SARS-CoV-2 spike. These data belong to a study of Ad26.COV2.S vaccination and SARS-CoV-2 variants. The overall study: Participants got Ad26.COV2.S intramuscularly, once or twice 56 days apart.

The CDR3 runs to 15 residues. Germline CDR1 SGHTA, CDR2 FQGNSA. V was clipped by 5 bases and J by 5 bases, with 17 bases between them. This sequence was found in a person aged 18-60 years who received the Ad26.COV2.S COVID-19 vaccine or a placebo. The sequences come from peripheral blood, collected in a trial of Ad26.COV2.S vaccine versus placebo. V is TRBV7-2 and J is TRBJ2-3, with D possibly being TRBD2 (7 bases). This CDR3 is CASSKPGGLVDTQYF. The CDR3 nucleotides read TGTGCCAGCAGCAAACCGGGGGGCTTAGTAGATACGCAGTATTTT.